The subject of this entry is one TCR beta chain. What it binds is not known. Primers used in a second PCR of about 7 to 11 cycles were a sample-barcoded 5' primer and a J-beta primer mix. Researchers report that each sample yielded at least 3 million CDR3-containing paired-end reads. TCRdb recomputed calls from the 5' RACE reads with MiXCR, one row per CDR3 protein. The sample holds more than 1.4 million distinct CDR3 sequences, 40% to 50% seen once. The sample originates from a study of blood T cells in healthy people across ages. Ranging in age from roughly 6 to 90, the donors were healthy Caucasian individuals from Russia. Germline V gives CDR1 DFQATT, CDR2 SNEGSKA (reference sequence). The V and J ends lost 3 bases and 6 bases, in that order; junction bases with no gene match: 4. The CDR3 totals 14 residues. General observations from the study: The fall in TCR beta diversity per million T cells was roughly linear with age. Higher naive T cell percentage went strongly together with higher TCR beta diversity.

This receptor was identified in a woman in her late teens or twenties in good health. The V call is TRBV20-1, the J call TRBJ2-3; the match to TRBD2 covers 12 bases. The specimen was blood. DNA for the CDR3: TGCAGTGCTAGGCCTAGCGGGGGGGCGGATACGCAGTATTTT. It encodes CSARPSGGADTQYF.